Sequencing of this TCR beta chain was carried out in a study of blood T cell repertoires in COVID-19. Overall study context: Collection of acute and convalescent COVID-19 samples took place in the United States, Italy and Spain. Sample material is recorded as cDNA or gDNA derived from T cells, B-cell-depleted T cells, or PBMCs.

The CDR3 length is 15 residues. Per the original methods: It was from reference gene primer amplification that nucleated cell counts were estimated. Profiled with immunoSEQ multiplex PCR; TCRdb holds only in-frame clones, not every one. V and J calls and clone size are given by that table; D and trimming were obtained from the DNA. The data show 150,000 or so clones, around 80% seen once. The receptor comes from a man aged 60 to 69 with acute or convalescent COVID-19. The source material was peripheral blood. The chain combines TRBV12-2 with TRBJ2-7; TRBD2 is taken as the D call from the table, unchecked against the DNA. TRBV12-2 is a pseudogene. CDR3: CADYSPGTTYYEQYF. In DNA form, the CDR3 reads TGTGCCGACTACTCGCCAGGGACTACTTACTACGAGCAGTACTTC.